This section outlines one T cell receptor (beta chain) sequence together with its context. Its specific antigen is unknown. The sample holds no much larger clone one base away, and base qualities are not on file. This specimen includes other DNA sequences encoding the same CDR3. The entry originates in a study of shared clonotypes between healthy human individuals (dated by TCRdb to 2020 to 2022). In the study overall: The cohort comprised a couple of women and a few men aged 18 to 49 years. To estimate repertoire size and how much clonotypes are shared between individuals, the study performed deep sequencing of blood TCR repertoires from roughly five healthy adults. For each donor, CD4 naive and CD4 memory were each run on three plates, CD8 naive on two plates, and CD8 memory on one plate. Different laboratories and diverse techniques were used to prepare libraries and sequence TCR repertoires, to increase sequencing depth and limit assay-specific biases. Per donor, leukapheresis produced somewhere between about 0.85 and 8.9 billion PBMCs.

Healthy HIV-negative adults with no recently reported acute infections or vaccinations were included as donors. Only Caucasian adults living in Nashville, Tennessee, USA were represented among the donors. Magnetic negative selection was used to enrich CD4+ T cells, after which naive cells were positively selected on CD45RA and the negative fraction became the memory subset. Blood was obtained by leukapheresis, after which PBMCs were separated by Ficoll-Histopaque density gradient centrifugation and cryopreserved in liquid nitrogen vapor phase. Analytical flow cytometry was used to check the purity and quantity of each magnetically sorted T cell population. Each sorted fraction had its genomic DNA isolated and then quantified by UV absorbance on a Nanodrop 2000c. Using the deep immunoSEQ assay, TCR CDR3 regions were amplified from genomic DNA by multiplex PCR. Extracted genomic DNA from each cell subset was spread evenly across all wells of several immunoSEQ 96-well plates, with each plate serving as a replicate. For sorted subsets, approximately 0.2 ug of genomic DNA, equivalent to around 29,000 T cell genomes, went into each replicate PCR. The purified libraries were quantified using a Qubit 3.0 fluorometer, sized with a Bioanalyzer 2100, and then quantified again using the KAPA Library Quantification kit. Every immunoSEQ 96-well plate was sequenced on a separate single-read 150-cycle Illumina NextSeq 550 flow cell. The authors processed their data as follows. Because only junctional sequences without quality scores were contained in the immunoSEQ output, filtering matching that applied to full-length reads could not be performed. Sequences were annotated with PyIR, a Python wrapper for IgBLAST v1.9, and V/J genes and CDR3 were assigned using IMGT germline references. Reads were filtered out if the reads had weak V/J assignments (E-value above 1e-6), no CDR3, stop codons, out-of-frame junctions, or ambiguous translated residues. V3J clonotypes were defined as sequences sharing the same inferred V gene, J gene, and CDR3 amino acid sequence. Percentage overlap between repertoires was computed as shared unique clonotypes divided by the size of the smaller repertoire. Repertoire richness was assessed with RTK rarefaction, the Chao1 estimator, and Recon v2.1 estimates of unobserved clonotypes. Generation probabilities were computed with OLGA for all TCRbeta clonotypes obtained by the gDNA method from a handful of donors. This is the immuneACCESS table as TCRdb keeps it, with only in-frame sequences that have V and J called. A part of the clones is gone; compared with another copy, unresolved V genes explain less than half, and the rest is unexplained. V and J calls and clone size come straight from that table; D and trimming were deduced from the DNA. This sample has fewer than 1.8 million clones in its table, and approximately 98.5% of those were observed once. Jointly, the top ten make up roughly 0.35% of the sample.

Study-level results and caveats: Pairwise subsampling led to the expectation that sequencing depth would affect the degree of clonotype sharing among donors. Rarefaction of sorted-subset datasets indicated incomplete sequencing despite the large sequencing depth. Naive subsets generally had larger estimated clonotype richness than memory subsets. Across a handful of donors, roughly 5% of naive CD4, around 3.3% of naive CD8, 2% to 2.5% of memory CD4, and approximately 0.4% of memory CD8 clonotypes were shared. Compared with non-shared clonotypes, the clonotypes found in all four sorted-subset donors had higher generation probabilities. Sampling was restricted to blood, and TCR repertoires in tissues likely differ from the TCR repertoires found in blood. The small number of donors limited the genetic and exposure-history diversity represented.

Taken from the germline V gene (reference sequence), the CDR1 and CDR2 loops are SEHNR and FQNEAQ. The CDR3 goes from the cysteine to the phenylalanine over 13 residues. The sequence is cut down to CDR3 DNA, 39 bases in frame from base 1. Trimming costs V 4 bases and J 2 bases, and their ends lie 6 bases apart. The sequence joins TRBV7-9 to TRBJ2-1, with a tentative D gene TRBD1 over 5 matching bases. The sequence was obtained from a man aged 25 to 40 in good health. Sequenced: naive CD4+ T cells sorted from blood. What this sample's cell subset or site label stands for: CD45RA+ positively selected. The bases are TGTGCCAGCAGCTCAGGGACCTACAATGAGCAGTTCTTC. Translated, it gives CASSSGTYNEQFF.